A selection of T cell receptor beta chains follows, all from one sample in a study of CD8 T cells in Susac syndrome. TCRdb used MiXCR to reprocess the immunoSEQ multiplex PCR reads, holding one entry per CDR3 protein. The sample has 140,000 or so distinct CDR3 sequences; 90% to 97% are singletons. The sample consisted of CD4+ T cells from PBMCs. These receptors were obtained from a human donor with Susac syndrome. Both conserved end residues are part of each CDR3. The D gene is left open where the match is weak.

D gene	V gene	J gene	CDR3 DNA	CDR3 protein
TRBD1	TRBV5-1	TRBJ2-7	TGCGCCAGCAGCTTGGACCCGACAGGGCGCGAGCAGTACTTC	CASSLDPTGREQYF
.	TRBV7-9	TRBJ2-3	TGTGCCAGCAGCTCCGGCGGCGGCCGCACAGATACGCAGTATTTT	CASSSGGGRTDTQYF
.	TRBV20-1	TRBJ1-6	TGCAGTGCTAGGCCACAGGGTGCAGTAGGATCACCCCTCCACTTT	CSARPQGAVGSPLHF
.	TRBV9	TRBJ2-2	TGTGCCAGCAGCGTAGGAGGCGAATCCACCGGGGAGCTGTTTTTT	CASSVGGESTGELFF
.	TRBV28	TRBJ1-1	TGTGCCAGCAGTTTACCGGGACGGACCGAAGCTTTCTTT	CASSLPGRTEAFF
.	TRBV29-1	TRBJ1-2	TGCAGCGTTGGGGGACGGTTTAACTATGGCTACACCTTC	CSVGGRFNYGYTF
.	TRBV7-2	TRBJ2-7	TGTGCCAGCAGCTTAGCGGTTACAGGAAACTACGAGCAGTACTTC	CASSLAVTGNYEQYF
.	TRBV20-1	TRBJ1-2	TGCAGTACCCCAGGGCCGAACTATGGCTACACCTTC	CSTPGPNYGYTF
.	TRBV6-2/TRBV6-3	TRBJ2-7	TGTGCCAGCAGTGACCGGGCTTACGAGCAGTACTTC	CASSDRAYEQYF
TRBD2	TRBV28	TRBJ2-1	TGTGCCAGCAGTTTACTAGCGGGTTACAATGAGCAGTTCTTC	CASSLLAGYNEQFF
.	TRBV10-1	TRBJ2-1	TGCGCCAGCAGTGAGGGGGACTACAATGAGCAGTTCTTC	CASSEGDYNEQFF
.	TRBV21-1	TRBJ2-7	TGTGCCAGCAGCAAAGAAGGGTCCGCAGGGAAGCGGACCTACGAGCAGTACTTC	CASSKEGSAGKRTYEQYF
.	TRBV20-1	TRBJ2-3	TGCAGTGCTAGGGTACAGGGATACACAGATACGCAGTATTTT	CSARVQGYTDTQYF
.	TRBV3-1	TRBJ1-3	TGTGCCAGCAGCCAAGAAGGCGGGACACTCTCTGGAAACACCATATATTTT	CASSQEGGTLSGNTIYF
.	TRBV7-2	TRBJ1-1	TGTGCCAGCAGCTTAGACTCGGGGACATACTTGGGGAGAACTGAAGCTTTCTTT	CASSLDSGTYLGRTEAFF
.	TRBV29-1	TRBJ2-7	TGCAGCGTTGGTTCCCGATCCTACGAGCAGTACTTC	CSVGSRSYEQYF
.	TRBV4-1	TRBJ2-5	TGCGCCAGCAGCCAAGAGTCTTTAAGGGGGGCTCGTGGGGAGACCCAGTACTTC	CASSQESLRGARGETQYF
TRBD1	TRBV29-1	TRBJ2-4	TGCAGCGCCGGACAGGGTTTAGCCAAAAACATTCAGTACTTC	CSAGQGLAKNIQYF
TRBD1	TRBV20-1	TRBJ2-7	TGCAGTGCTAGACCCGGACAGGCCCTATACGAGCAGTACTTC	CSARPGQALYEQYF
TRBD2	TRBV20-1	TRBJ2-1	TGCAGTGCTAGACCAGGGACTAGCAGGGAGAATGAGCAGTTCTTC	CSARPGTSRENEQFF
.	TRBV18	TRBJ2-3	TGTGCCAGCTCAACCCCTAGGGCAGATACGCAGTATTTT	CASSTPRADTQYF
.	TRBV9	TRBJ2-5	.	CASSPRRAGETQYF
.	TRBV28	TRBJ1-2	TGTGCCAGCAGTTTTCCCTACAAAGGCTATGGCTACACCTTC	CASSFPYKGYGYTF
.	TRBV7-6	TRBJ1-6	TGTGCCAGCAGCTCCCACCTGAAGTACTCACCCCTCCACTTT	CASSSHLKYSPLHF
TRBD2	TRBV5-1	TRBJ2-1	TGCGCCAGCAGCTTAAAGAGCGGGAGTAAAGGGGACAATGAGCAGTTCTTC	CASSLKSGSKGDNEQFF
.	TRBV20-1	TRBJ1-2	TGCAGTGCTAGAGGGACGGAGGCAGGCTACACCTTC	CSARGTEAGYTF
.	TRBV29-1	TRBJ2-2	TGCAGCGTTGCCCCAGGAGCAGTCCCGGGTACCGGGGAGCTGTTTTTT	CSVAPGAVPGTGELFF
TRBD2	TRBV11-2	TRBJ2-2	TGTGCCAGCAGCTTCCTAGCGGGGGGGCGGGGCGGGGAGCTGTTTTTT	CASSFLAGGRGGELFF
.	TRBV25-1	TRBJ1-2	TGTGCCAGCAGTGAGGCCCTCGGCTTTGGCTACACCTTC	CASSEALGFGYTF
.	TRBV4-1	TRBJ1-3	TGCGCCAGCGGGGCAGACTCTGGAAACACCATATATTTT	CASGADSGNTIYF
TRBD1	TRBV3-1	TRBJ1-4	TGTGCCAGCAGCCAAGGGGTATCCCAGGGGGCATATGAAAAACTGTTTTTT	CASSQGVSQGAYEKLFF
TRBD2	TRBV20-1	TRBJ2-1	TGTAGCGGGAGGGGATCCTACAATGAGCAGTTCTTC	CSGRGSYNEQFF